This TCR beta chain derives from a study of CD8+ T cells in alopecia areata. Study details: Each of the treated patients was given oral tofacitinib, 5 to 10 mg twice daily, for moderate-to-severe alopecia areata.

Germline-derived CDR1 and CDR2 are MNHEY and SMNVEV (reference sequence). CDR3 length: 13 amino acids. V shed 7 bases, J shed 1 base, and the junction held 1 base outside the gene matches. cDNA serving as the sequencing template came from extracted, reverse transcribed RNA. Data came from immunoSEQ multiplex PCR; TCRdb stores just in-frame clones and leaves some out. The sample lists 150,000 to 200,000 clones, about 70% occurring once. PBMCs were stained for CD3, CD4 and CD8, and CD4+ and CD8+ T cells were sorted. The sample was CD8+ T cells sorted from blood, taken at week 0. This clonotype was sampled from a human donor with alopecia areata. The V call is TRBV27, the J call TRBJ1-1; 9 nucleotides align to TRBD1. The CDR3 bases are TGTGCCAGCAAGACAGGGGGGAACACTGAAGCTTTCTTT. This gives the protein CASKTGGNTEAFF.